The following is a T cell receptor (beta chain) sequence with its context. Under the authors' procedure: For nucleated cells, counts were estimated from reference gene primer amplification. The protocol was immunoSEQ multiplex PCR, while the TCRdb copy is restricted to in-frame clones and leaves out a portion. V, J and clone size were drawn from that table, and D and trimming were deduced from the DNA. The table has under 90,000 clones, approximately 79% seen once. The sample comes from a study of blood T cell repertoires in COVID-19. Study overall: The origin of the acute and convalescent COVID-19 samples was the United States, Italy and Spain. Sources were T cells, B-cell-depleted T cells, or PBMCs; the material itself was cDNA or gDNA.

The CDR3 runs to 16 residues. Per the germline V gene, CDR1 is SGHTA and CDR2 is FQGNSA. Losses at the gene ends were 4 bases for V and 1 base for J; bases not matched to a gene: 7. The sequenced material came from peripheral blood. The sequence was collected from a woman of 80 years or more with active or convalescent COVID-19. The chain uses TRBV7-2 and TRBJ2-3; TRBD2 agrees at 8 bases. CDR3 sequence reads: CASSSMGRGGTDTQYF. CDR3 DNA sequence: TGTGCCAGCAGCTCCATGGGGCGGGGGGGCACAGATACGCAGTATTTT.